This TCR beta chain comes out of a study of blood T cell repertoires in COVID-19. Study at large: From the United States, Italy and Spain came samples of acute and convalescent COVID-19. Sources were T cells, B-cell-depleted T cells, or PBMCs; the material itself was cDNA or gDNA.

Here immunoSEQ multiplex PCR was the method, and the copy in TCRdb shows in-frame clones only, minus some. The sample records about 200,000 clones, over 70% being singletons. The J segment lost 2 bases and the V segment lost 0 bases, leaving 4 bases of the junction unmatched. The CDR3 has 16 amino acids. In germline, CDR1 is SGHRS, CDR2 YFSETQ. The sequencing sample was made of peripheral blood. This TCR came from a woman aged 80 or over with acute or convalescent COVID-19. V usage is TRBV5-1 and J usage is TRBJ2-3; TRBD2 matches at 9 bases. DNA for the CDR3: TGCGCCAGCAGCTTGGTTGCGGGAGGGAACACAGATACGCAGTATTTT. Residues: CASSLVAGGNTDTQYF.